This T cell receptor (beta chain) was recovered during a study of cytomegalovirus exposure and HLA in healthy donors. Across the whole study: Most donors, 70% to 85% of approximately 400 genotyped, fell in the Caucasian-associated ancestry cluster.

A single count supports this clone. CDR1 and CDR2 (germline): MNHEY, SVGAGI. This CDR3 is 16 amino acids long. V gave up 4 bases and J gave up 2 bases; unmatched junction bases: 7. The study ran its PCR with 60 Vbeta and 13 Jbeta primers. Clones were read by immunoSEQ multiplex PCR, and TCRdb kept only the in-frame ones, dropping some. The data show 100,000 or so clones, over 70% seen once. The specimen sequenced was PBMCs. The receptor was isolated from a man between 35 and 55 years old in good health and CMV-seronegative. The chain uses TRBV6-5 and TRBJ2-1; 8 bases match TRBD1. The CDR3 protein is CASSWTQGGTYNEQFF. In nucleotides, the CDR3 is TGTGCCAGCAGTTGGACACAGGGGGGAACCTACAATGAGCAGTTCTTC.